This TCR beta chain was identified during a study of response to subunit inactivated influenza vaccine (dated by TCRdb to 2017 to 2018). Concerning the study at large: To follow how T cells responded to a trivalent subunit inactivated influenza vaccine, the researchers relied on deep quantitative profiling of the T cell receptor repertoire.

The germline V gene encodes CDR1 DFQATT and CDR2 SNEGSKA (reference sequence). The CDR3 numbers 16 residues from cysteine through phenylalanine. Just the 48-base CDR3 DNA is kept, in frame starting at base 1. Between the V and J ends, shortened by 3 bases and 4 bases respectively, the junction contains 21 bases. Concerning this clonotype: Its binding antigen is unknown. The record has no base qualities; no much larger clone is one base away.

Study-wide findings and limitations: It was suggested by the authors that each seasonal influenza vaccination may recruit only a limited number of new T cells.

The protocol used for the library was RT-PCR. The listed sequencing device is Illumina HiSeq 2500. TCRdb handled the public reads itself, with Q25 trimming in fastp and clone calling in MiXCR, and kept productive beta chains. Here each entry gathers all rows of one CDR3 protein and keeps the most common genes and DNA. Within this sample are approximately 530,000 distinct CDR3 sequences, with approximately 6.9% of them counted one time only. The ten largest account for 13% of the sample. This TCR was recovered from a man in his fifties or sixties who received an inactivated influenza vaccine. Donor details come from another sample of the same person, matched by shared clones. The sequence is built from TRBV20-1 and TRBJ1-1, with no reliable assignment of the D segment. The material sequenced was PBMCs from blood, taken around 25 months after vaccination. The sequence in DNA is TGCAGTGCTAGGGGTAGCGGGCTGAGGTATTCCACTGAAGCTTTCTTT. It translates as CSARGSGLRYSTEAFF.